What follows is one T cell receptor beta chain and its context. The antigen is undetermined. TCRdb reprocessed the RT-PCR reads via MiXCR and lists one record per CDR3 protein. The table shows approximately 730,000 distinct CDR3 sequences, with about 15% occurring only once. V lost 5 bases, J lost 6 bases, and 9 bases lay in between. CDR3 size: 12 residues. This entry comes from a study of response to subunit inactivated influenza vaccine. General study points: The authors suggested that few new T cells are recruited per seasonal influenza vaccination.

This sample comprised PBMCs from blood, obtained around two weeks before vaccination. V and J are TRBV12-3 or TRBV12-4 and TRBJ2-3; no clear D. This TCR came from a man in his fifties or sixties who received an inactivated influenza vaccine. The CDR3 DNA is TGTGCCAGCAGTATCCTGAGGGATACGCAGTATTTT. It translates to CASSILRDTQYF.